Below are 27 T cell receptor beta chains sequenced from a single sample in a study of T cell responses to AZD1222 COVID-19 vaccine. Repertoires were generated with immunoSEQ multiplex PCR, while TCRdb's copy carries only in-frame clones and drops some. Among some 200,000 clones listed, about nine tenths were seen once. The sequencing used peripheral blood, collected on day 0 of AZD1222 vaccination. These receptors were collected from an adult in good health.

The DNA of the CDR3 is TGCAGCGTTGAGGTGGGGGGGAACACCGGGGAGCTGTTTTTT. Its translation: CSVEVGGNTGELFF. This chain links TRBV29-1 with TRBJ2-2, with D possibly TRBD2 on 6 matching bases. CDR1 is SQVTM, CDR2 ANQGSEA, per germline. The CDR3 length is 14 residues. V lost 3 bases to trimming and J lost 1 base, with 9 bases between them.

The chain employs TRBV7-2 and TRBJ2-7; 8 bases map to TRBD1. This CDR3 contains 15 residues. The ends lost 2 bases at V and 4 bases at J; junction bases unmatched: 7. The germline CDR1 and CDR2 sequences are SGHTA and FQGNSA. CDR3 amino acids: CASSLSTGGSYEQYF. The CDR3 region has the DNA TGTGCCAGCAGCTTAAGTACAGGGGGTTCATACGAGCAGTACTTC.

The CDR3 nucleotides are TGTGCCAGCAGCGAGCTAGCTCCCCATGAGCAGTTCTTC. Its protein product is CASSELAPHEQFF. The rearrangement uses TRBV11-1 and TRBJ2-1; possible D gene TRBD2, 5 bases. Germline V CDR1 and CDR2: SGHAT, FQDESV (reference sequence). V lost 5 bases, J lost 8 bases, and 13 bases lay in between. The CDR3 has 13 amino acids.

The chain has TRBV13 and TRBJ2-2; perhaps TRBD2 as D (6 bases). The CDR3 has 17 amino acids. The V gene lost 5 bases and the J gene lost 2 bases, with 18 bases spanning the gap. From germline, CDR1 is PRHDT and CDR2 FYEKMQ (reference sequence). The DNA for the CDR3 is TGTGCCAGCAGCATCGCCGGGACGGACTATAACACCGGGGAGCTGTTTTTT. This sequence encodes CASSIAGTDYNTGELFF.

This chain connects TRBV27 to TRBJ2-1; D is unclear. The length of the CDR3 is 16 residues. CDR1 is MNHEY and CDR2 is SMNVEV in the germline V gene (reference sequence). Trimming pared 0 bases from V and 3 bases from J, leaving 12 bases between. CDR3 nucleotides: TGTGCCAGCAGTTTATCTGGGCAGGTATTCTACAATGAGCAGTTCTTC. Translated, it gives CASSLSGQVFYNEQFF.

The DNA of the CDR3 is TGTGCCTGGACCGGGACAGGGATCTTCAATCAGCCCCAGCATTTT. This gives the protein CAWTGTGIFNQPQHF. The V gene is TRBV30, the J gene TRBJ1-5; 9 bases fit TRBD1. The germline V gene has CDR1 GTSNPN and CDR2 SVGIG (reference sequence). V lost 4 bases, J lost 3 bases, and 7 bases stayed unmatched. This CDR3 comprises 15 residues.

V is TRBV28 and J is TRBJ2-7; 8 nucleotides agree with TRBD2. This CDR3 is 15 amino acids long. V lost 5 bases, J lost 0 bases, and 6 bases stayed unmatched. Germline V gene sequence: CDR1 MDHEN, CDR2 SYDVKM. CDR3 sequence reads: CASSPPGGSSYEQYF. Here the CDR3 DNA reads TGTGCCAGCAGTCCCCCGGGGGGGAGCTCCTACGAGCAGTACTTC.

This chain links TRBV7-3 with TRBJ1-1, with a possible D match to TRBD1 (5 bases). With 2 bases removed from V and 3 bases from J, the gap between germline ends came to 7 bases. Looked up from germline, CDR1 is SGHTA and CDR2 is FQGTGA. There are 13 residues in the CDR3. CDR3 protein: CASSLSRDTEAFF. CDR3 DNA: TGTGCCAGCAGCTTATCCAGGGACACTGAAGCTTTCTTT.

This clone was recorded once. The DNA for the CDR3 is TGTGCCACCAGTTCAACAGGGACAGGGGGGAATGAAAAACTGTTTTTT. Residues: CATSSTGTGGNEKLFF. The J gene is TRBJ1-4, the V gene TRBV24-1; 11 bases fit TRBD1. The CDR3 extends over 16 amino acids. J was trimmed by 5 bases and V by 6 bases; bases with no gene match: 7. CDR1 and CDR2 from the germline V gene are KGHDR and SFDVKD.

The V call is TRBV12-3 or TRBV12-4, the J call TRBJ2-1; TRBD2 is a possible D gene (6 bases). V was trimmed by 6 bases and J by 1 base, leaving 7 bases between them. This CDR3 is 13 amino acids long. CDR3 DNA: TGTGCCAGCAGACTAGCATCCTACAATGAGCAGTTCTTC. Its translation is CASRLASYNEQFF.

The V and J genes are TRBV30 and TRBJ1-2; no firm D call. The CDR3 extends over 12 amino acids. V was shortened by 5 bases and J by 6 bases, with 13 bases between the two germline ends. Germline V gene sequence: CDR1 GTSNPN, CDR2 SVGIG (reference sequence). The CDR3 region has the DNA TGTGCCTGGGTACGGAGCGTACATGGCTACACCTTC. Residues: CAWVRSVHGYTF.

V is TRBV5-1 and J is TRBJ2-2, with D perhaps TRBD1 (5 bases). CDR1 is SGHRS and CDR2 is YFSETQ in the germline V gene. The V end was cut by 4 bases, the J end by 7 bases, with 17 bases between. The CDR3 totals 15 residues. The CDR3 spells CASSQPDNINGELFF. DNA for the CDR3: TGCGCCAGCAGCCAACCGGACAATATTAACGGGGAGCTGTTTTTT.

The chain links TRBV25-1 to TRBJ1-6; D remains ambiguous. The germline CDR1 and CDR2 sequences are MGHDK and SYGVNS. The CDR3 is made up of 15 amino acids. The ends were cut back, 3 bases at V and 4 bases at J, with 10 bases in the middle. The CDR3 region is CASSDFERYNSPLHF. In DNA, the CDR3 is TGTGCCAGCAGTGACTTCGAGAGGTATAATTCACCCCTCCACTTT. Combining the CDR3 with reference TRBV25-1 and TRBJ1-6 gives the whole variable domain EADIYQTPRYLVIGTGKKITLECSQTMGHDKMYWYQQDPGMELHLIHYSYGVNSTEKGDLSSESTVSRIRTEHFPLTLESARPSHTSQYLCASSDFERYNSPLHFGNGTRLTVT.

The chain recombines TRBV30 with TRBJ1-2, with TRBD1 matching over 9 bases. The CDR3 length is 13 residues. The V and J ends lost 4 bases and 5 bases, in that order; junction bases with no gene match: 5. CDR1 and CDR2 from the germline V gene are GTSNPN and SVGIG (reference sequence). The CDR3 loop reads CAWNRGRLYGYTF. The DNA of the CDR3 is TGTGCCTGGAACAGGGGGCGTTTATATGGCTACACCTTC.

The chain joins TRBV6-5 to TRBJ1-1; the D gene is possibly TRBD1 (5 bases). The germline V gene encodes CDR1 MNHEY and CDR2 SVGAGI. V was trimmed by 6 bases and J by 1 base, leaving 15 bases between them. The CDR3 length is 15 residues. The CDR3 region has the DNA TGTGCCAGCAGCGTGTTCGGACACAAGAACACTGAAGCTTTCTTT. This encodes CASSVFGHKNTEAFF.

This chain joins TRBV18 and TRBJ1-6; 9 bases match TRBD1. The length of the CDR3 is 20 residues. From germline, CDR1 is KGHSH and CDR2 LQKENI. V was pared by 1 base and J by 0 bases, with 10 bases of the junction left unmatched. DNA for the CDR3: TGTGCCAGCTCACCACTCCCTCCGGGACAGGGCAGCTCCTATAATTCACCCCTCCACTTT. Its translation: CASSPLPPGQGSSYNSPLHF.

The chain carries TRBV25-1 and TRBJ2-2; 8 bases fit TRBD1. CDR1 is MGHDK, CDR2 SYGVNS, per germline. The CDR3 has 14 amino acids. With 8 bases clipped from V and 1 base from J, the junction kept 3 bases outside the gene matches. The CDR3 region has the DNA TGTGCCAGCCTCGGGACAGGGAACACCGGGGAGCTGTTTTTT. Encoded protein: CASLGTGNTGELFF.

The V gene is TRBV3-1 (or the pseudogene TRBV3-2), the J gene TRBJ2-7; no firm D call. With 1 base removed from V and 2 bases from J, the gap between germline ends came to 12 bases. CDR1 LGHDT and CDR2 YNNKEL come from the germline V gene (reference sequence). This CDR3 is 15 amino acids long. The CDR3 here is CASSQGPGRTYEQYF. DNA of the CDR3: TGTGCCAGCAGCCAAGGGCCAGGAAGAACCTACGAGCAGTACTTC.

This chain joins TRBV20-1 and TRBJ1-2; a possible D gene is TRBD1 (5 bases). The CDR3 is 15 residues long. V lost 3 bases, J lost 4 bases, and 18 bases lay in between. Germline assignment: CDR1 DFQATT and CDR2 SNEGSKA (reference sequence). In DNA form, the CDR3 reads TGCAGTGCTAGTACCGGGACCAGGTTTGGCTATGGCTACACCTTC. Protein product: CSASTGTRFGYGYTF.

In its sample, this clone was seen once. This chain joins TRBV12-3 or TRBV12-4 and TRBJ2-1; no firm D call. The CDR3 loop spans 13 amino acids. Trimming stripped 5 bases from V and 8 bases from J, with 13 bases between. The CDR3 is CASSAAVNHEQFF. The CDR3 DNA reads TGTGCCAGCAGTGCGGCGGTGAACCATGAGCAGTTCTTC.

The V gene is TRBV5-4, the J gene TRBJ2-2; TRBD1 matches 7 bases. CDR3 size: 17 residues. Germline CDR1 reads SGHNT; CDR2 reads YYREEE (reference sequence). V gave up 3 bases and J gave up 2 bases; unmatched junction bases: 10. This CDR3 reads CASSSGIGGVNTGELFF. CDR3 bases: TGTGCCAGCAGCTCAGGAATAGGGGGCGTAAACACCGGGGAGCTGTTTTTT.

CDR3 amino acids: CASSQVPETYEQYF. In DNA form, the CDR3 reads TGTGCCAGCAGCCAAGTGCCGGAAACCTACGAGCAGTACTTC. The gene calls are TRBV3-1 (or the pseudogene TRBV3-2) and TRBJ2-7; no definite D call. This CDR3 region has 14 residues. Looked up from germline, CDR1 is LGHDT and CDR2 is YNNKEL (reference sequence). V gave up 1 base and J gave up 2 bases, with 9 bases separating them.

This clone occurred once. CDR3 nucleotide sequence: TGTGCCAGTACCCCAGGGGGCCCTTTAAGCGGGGGGACCTACGAGCAGTACTTC. This codes for CASTPGGPLSGGTYEQYF. The chain carries TRBV19 and TRBJ2-7; tentative D call: TRBD2 (9 bases). Between the trimmed V and J ends, which lost 7 bases and 2 bases, there was a span of 27 bases. The CDR3 is made up of 18 amino acids. The germline V gene encodes CDR1 LNHDA and CDR2 SQIVND (reference sequence).

This sequence joins TRBV4-3 and TRBJ2-1; D unclear. Per the germline V gene, CDR1 is LGHNA and CDR2 is YSLEER. V lost 3 bases to trimming and J lost 9 bases, with 18 bases between them. This CDR3 is built from 15 residues. CDR3 in DNA: TGCGCCAGCAGCCAGGTTAACGGGCTAGTAGTTGAGCAGTTCTTC. It is translated as CASSQVNGLVVEQFF.

The rearrangement uses TRBV4-3 and TRBJ1-2; possibly TRBD1 for D (6 bases). V was cut by 1 base and J by 4 bases, with 13 bases left in between. From germline, CDR1 is LGHNA and CDR2 YSLEER. This CDR3 has 15 residues. As DNA, the CDR3 is TGCGCCAGCAGCCAAGGTTCGGGGGGCCGCTATGGCTACACCTTC. Encoded protein: CASSQGSGGRYGYTF.

This rearrangement joins TRBV6-2 or TRBV6-3 to TRBJ2-1; TRBD2 matches at 15 bases. The CDR3 length is 18 residues. Germline CDR1 reads MNHEY; CDR2 reads SVGEGT. With 5 bases clipped from V and 0 bases from J, the junction kept 5 bases outside the gene matches. Here the CDR3 reads CASSQWTSGRVSYNEQFF. DNA for the CDR3: TGTGCCAGCAGTCAGTGGACTAGCGGGAGGGTCTCCTACAATGAGCAGTTCTTC.

The gene calls are TRBV4-1 and TRBJ1-4, with 8 bases identical to TRBD1. This CDR3 is built from 15 residues. CDR1 is MGHRA, CDR2 YSYEKL, per germline. Trimming at V came to 0 bases and at J to 5 bases, leaving 2 bases not matched to a gene. CDR3 nucleotide sequence: TGCGCCAGCAGCCAAGACGGGACAGGAAATGAAAAACTGTTTTTT. This gives the protein CASSQDGTGNEKLFF.